The subject of this entry is one T cell receptor (beta chain). This sample was taken from a study of blood T cell repertoires in COVID-19. Across the study: Some COVID-19 samples were acute and others convalescent; all came from the United States, Italy and Spain. PBMCs, B-cell-depleted T cells, or T cells were the source of the cDNA or gDNA that made up the material.

V lost 0 bases to trimming and J lost 3 bases; unmatched junction nucleotides: 12. Looked up from germline, CDR1 is SGDLS and CDR2 is YYNGEE. This CDR3 is 18 amino acids long. The table came from immunoSEQ multiplex PCR; TCRdb's copy has only in-frame clones and leaves some out. There are roughly 130,000 clones in the sample; over 80% occur only once, and about 11% lies in the top ten. Specimen: peripheral blood. This receptor was taken from a man in his 60s with active or convalescent COVID-19. The V gene is TRBV9, the J gene TRBJ1-2, with TRBD1 identical over 9 bases. The CDR3, as DNA: TGTGCCAGCAGCGTAGCTTTTGGTGGGGACAGGGATGACTATGGCTACACCTTC. Protein: CASSVAFGGDRDDYGYTF.